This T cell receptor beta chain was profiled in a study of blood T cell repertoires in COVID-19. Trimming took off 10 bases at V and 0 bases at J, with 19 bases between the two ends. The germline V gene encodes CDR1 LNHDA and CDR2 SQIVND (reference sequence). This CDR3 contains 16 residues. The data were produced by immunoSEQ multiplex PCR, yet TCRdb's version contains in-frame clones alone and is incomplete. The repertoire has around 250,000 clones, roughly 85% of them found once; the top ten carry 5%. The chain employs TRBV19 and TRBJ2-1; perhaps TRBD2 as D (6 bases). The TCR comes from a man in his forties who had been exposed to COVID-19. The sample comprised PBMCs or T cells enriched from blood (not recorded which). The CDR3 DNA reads TGTGCCACCCGCCTGGGGGGTTATCCCTCCTACAATGAGCAGTTCTTC. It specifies CATRLGGYPSYNEQFF.